This T cell receptor (beta chain) comes out of a study of cytomegalovirus exposure and HLA in healthy donors. PCR employed 60 Vbeta and 13 Jbeta primers. Profiling relied on immunoSEQ multiplex PCR, and the TCRdb table lists in-frame clones only, not all of them. The table has approximately 100,000 clones, approximately 75% seen once. V gave up 3 bases and J gave up 8 bases; unmatched junction bases: 0. Per the germline V gene, CDR1 is LNHDA and CDR2 is SQIVND (reference sequence). The CDR3 consists of 13 residues. The chain combines TRBV19 with TRBJ2-3; TRBD1 matches 12 bases. The sequenced material came from PBMCs. This sequence was found in a woman aged 40 to 50 in good health and CMV-seronegative. The CDR3 spells CASSMGQGATQYF. DNA for the CDR3: TGTGCCAGTAGTATGGGACAGGGGGCTACGCAGTATTTT.